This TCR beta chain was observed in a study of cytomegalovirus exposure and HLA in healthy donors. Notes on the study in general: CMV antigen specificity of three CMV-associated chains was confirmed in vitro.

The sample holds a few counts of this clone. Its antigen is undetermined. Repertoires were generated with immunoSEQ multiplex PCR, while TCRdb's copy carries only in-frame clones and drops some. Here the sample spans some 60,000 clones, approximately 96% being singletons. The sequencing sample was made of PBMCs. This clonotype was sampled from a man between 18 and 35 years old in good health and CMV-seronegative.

Written as DNA, the CDR3 is TGCAGCGTTGGGGGACAGGGCAGTCGGGAGCAGTACTTC. It codes for CSVGGQGSREQYF. The chain combines TRBV29-1 with TRBJ2-7, with 9 nucleotides matching TRBD1. CDR3 length: 13 amino acids. CDR1 is SQVTM, CDR2 ANQGSEA, per germline. V trimming: 4 bases; J trimming: 7 bases; junction bases outside the gene matches: 8.